These 20 T cell receptor beta chains came from one sample sequenced in a study of cytomegalovirus exposure and HLA in healthy donors. The study ran its PCR with 60 Vbeta and 13 Jbeta primers. Repertoires were generated with immunoSEQ multiplex PCR, while TCRdb's copy carries only in-frame clones and drops some. This table holds some 200,000 clones, about three quarters found once. Sequenced: PBMCs. The receptor source for this set is a woman aged 55-75 years in good health and CMV-seropositive.

This clone has more than one count but fewer than ten. The V call is TRBV5-1, the J call TRBJ1-5; tentatively, D is TRBD1 (5 bases). The CDR3 spans 14 residues. Germline CDR1 reads SGHRS; CDR2 reads YFSETQ. Trimming pared 2 bases from V and 7 bases from J, leaving 13 bases between. CDR3: CASSFQGGEQPQHF. The CDR3 coding sequence is TGCGCCAGCAGCTTCCAGGGTGGGGAACAGCCCCAGCATTTT.

V and J are TRBV2 and TRBJ1-5; 9 positions match TRBD1. J lost 3 bases, V lost 4 bases, and 7 bases had no gene match. The CDR3 sequence is 16 residues long. In germline, CDR1 is SNHLY, CDR2 FYNNEI. The CDR3: CASSASGTGYNQPQHF. For the CDR3, the DNA is TGTGCCAGCAGTGCCTCCGGGACAGGGTACAATCAGCCCCAGCATTTT.

V usage is TRBV6-6 and J usage is TRBJ1-1; possibly TRBD1 for D (5 bases). V shed 5 bases and J shed 3 bases, with 13 bases lying between them. This CDR3 spans 14 amino acids. Germline V gene sequence: CDR1 MNHNY, CDR2 SVGAGI (reference sequence). CDR3 DNA: TGTGCCAGCAGTCGACAGCTCGTGTACACTGAAGCTTTCTTT. Protein product: CASSRQLVYTEAFF.

The chain employs TRBV7-2 and TRBJ2-3, with D perhaps TRBD1 (5 bases). The V and J ends lost 0 bases and 0 bases respectively, with 7 bases between them. The germline V gene has CDR1 SGHTA and CDR2 FQGNSA. The CDR3 is made up of 15 amino acids. For the CDR3, the DNA is TGTGCCAGCAGCTTAGCGGGGCCGAGCACAGATACGCAGTATTTT. Translation gives CASSLAGPSTDTQYF.

This chain joins TRBV28 and TRBJ1-6; perhaps TRBD1 as D (5 bases). Germline loops: CDR1 MDHEN, CDR2 SYDVKM. The V end was cut by 6 bases, the J end by 11 bases, with 14 bases between. This CDR3 spans 13 amino acids. The CDR3 here is CASRRDPNAPLHF. CDR3 coding DNA: TGTGCCAGCAGGCGGGACCCGAATGCACCCCTCCACTTT.

The chain is built from TRBV5-1 and TRBJ1-4, with TRBD1 matching 7 bases. The junction had 3 bases not matched to a gene; V was cut back by 0 bases and J by 4 bases. Germline lookup yields CDR1 SGHRS and CDR2 YFSETQ. This CDR3 comprises 15 residues. The CDR3 is CASSLAGTVNEKLFF. The CDR3 DNA sequence: TGCGCCAGCAGCTTGGCAGGGACAGTTAATGAAAAACTGTTTTTT.

This clone was observed a single time. The genes are TRBV11-2 and TRBJ2-2, with a weak D call TRBD2 (5 bases). The CDR3 has 15 amino acids. V shed 4 bases and J shed 5 bases, with 14 bases lying between them. Germline V lookup: CDR1 SGHAT, CDR2 FQNNGV. CDR3 in DNA: TGTGCCAGCAGCTCAGACCCCACGGGGACCGGGGAGCTGTTTTTT. Its protein is CASSSDPTGTGELFF.

The rearrangement links TRBV7-9 to TRBJ2-7, with a possible D match to TRBD1 (6 bases). V lost 2 bases and J lost 0, with 17 bases in between. CDR1 is SEHNR, CDR2 FQNEAQ, per germline (reference sequence). The CDR3 spans 17 residues. The CDR3 region has the DNA TGTGCCAGCAGCTTAAAAGACAGGACCCAAACCTCCTACGAGCAGTACTTC. Translating gives CASSLKDRTQTSYEQYF.

This chain connects TRBV6-1 to TRBJ2-2, with a tentative D call TRBD2 (5 bases). CDR1 is MNHNS, CDR2 SASEGT, per germline. This CDR3 is 17 amino acids long. Trimming took off 2 bases at V and 0 bases at J, with 13 bases between the two ends. The CDR3 reads CASSETRRGTNTGELFF. In DNA, the CDR3 is TGTGCCAGCAGTGAAACCCGACGGGGTACGAACACCGGGGAGCTGTTTTTT.

This clone was detected only a few times. In DNA, the CDR3 is TGTGCCAGCAGCTTGGCTGTGAGCGGGGGCTGGGGGGAGACCCAGTACTTC. It encodes CASSLAVSGGWGETQYF. V usage is TRBV5-8 and J usage is TRBJ2-5, with 8 nucleotides matching TRBD2. Germline-derived CDR1 and CDR2 are SGHTS and YDEGEE. V lost 0 bases and J lost 5; bases outside the gene matches: 12. The CDR3 loop spans 17 amino acids. Full variable domain (missing parts from reference TRBV5-8 and TRBJ2-5): EAGVTQSPTHLIKTRGQQATLRCSPISGHTSVYWYQQALGLGLQFLLWYDEGEERNRGNFPPRFSGRQFPNYSSELNVNALELEDSALYLCASSLAVSGGWGETQYFGPGTRLLVL.

The V call is TRBV7-8, the J call TRBJ1-1, with D perhaps matching TRBD1 (6 bases). Germline loops: CDR1 SGHVS, CDR2 FQNEAQ. This CDR3 is built from 17 residues. V was trimmed by 5 bases and J by 0 bases, leaving 19 bases between them. The DNA of the CDR3 is TGTGCCAGCAGCGCTCTCATACGACAGGCGGTGAACACTGAAGCTTTCTTT. Residues: CASSALIRQAVNTEAFF.

The rearrangement links TRBV27 to TRBJ2-7; 7 positions agree with TRBD1. The J segment lost 4 bases and the V segment lost 5 bases, leaving 11 bases of the junction unmatched. The germline CDR1 and CDR2 sequences are MNHEY and SMNVEV (reference sequence). The CDR3 covers 15 residues. Written as DNA, the CDR3 is TGTGCCAGCAGTCAGAAAGGGGGCCAGGTATACGAGCAGTACTTC. Protein product: CASSQKGGQVYEQYF.

This clone has more than one count but fewer than ten. V and J are TRBV5-4 and TRBJ2-1; 9 bases fit TRBD2. The CDR3 extends over 17 amino acids. Germline CDR1 is SGHNT and CDR2 is YYREEE (reference sequence). V gave up 0 bases and J gave up 6 bases; unmatched junction bases: 10. The CDR3 spells CASSLGFGGRDFNEQFF. The CDR3 DNA reads as TGTGCCAGCAGCTTGGGATTTGGCGGGAGGGACTTCAATGAGCAGTTCTTC.

This chain uses TRBV4-2 with TRBJ2-2; the D gene is possibly TRBD1 (6 bases). Germline V lookup: CDR1 LGHNA, CDR2 YNFKEQ. V was clipped by 3 bases and J by 5 bases, with 16 bases between them. The CDR3 length is 16 residues. This CDR3 reads CASSHGDILETGELFF. Written as DNA, the CDR3 is TGTGCCAGCAGCCATGGGGACATTTTAGAGACCGGGGAGCTGTTTTTT.

The chain links TRBV7-8 to TRBJ2-5; the match to TRBD2 covers 11 bases. The germline V gene encodes CDR1 SGHVS and CDR2 FQNEAQ. V shed 5 bases, J shed 5 bases, and the junction held 16 bases outside the gene matches. The CDR3 covers 18 residues. CDR3 region: CASSPTLRASGGRETQYF. The CDR3 DNA reads TGTGCCAGCAGCCCGACCCTTCGGGCTAGCGGGGGGAGGGAGACCCAGTACTTC.

About this clone: The junction does not match germline at one end; this may be a read error. The chain uses TRBV5-1 and TRBJ2-1; D remains unclear. The CDR3 loop spans 14 amino acids. Germline CDR1 and CDR2: SGHRS and YFSETQ. The CDR3 nucleotides read TGCGCCAGCAGCTTGGTTCGGTCCTCCAATGAGCAGTTCTTC. The encoded protein is CASSLVRSSNEQFF.

V usage is TRBV19 and J usage is TRBJ1-1; 8 bases map to TRBD1. Germline V CDR1 and CDR2: LNHDA, SQIVND (reference sequence). Trimming took 7 bases from V and 4 from J; bases not matched to a gene: 8. The CDR3 spans 14 residues. CDR3 DNA sequence: TGTGCCAGTACGCCTCAGGGGGCGTCCACTGAAGCTTTCTTT. It translates to CASTPQGASTEAFF. The full variable domain, completed using reference TRBV19 and TRBJ1-1, is DGGITQSPKYLFRKEGQNVTLSCEQNLNHDAMYWYRQDPGQGLRLIYYSQIVNDFQKGDIAEGYSVSREKKESFPLTVTSAQKNPTAFYLCASTPQGASTEAFFGQGTRLTVV.

This chain links TRBV6-1 with TRBJ2-3; no reliable D call. The CDR3 has 15 amino acids. V was clipped by 5 bases and J by 0 bases, with 12 bases between them. The germline gives CDR1 MNHNS, CDR2 SASEGT. The CDR3 sequence is CASSRSAESTDTQYF. In DNA, the CDR3 is TGTGCCAGCAGTCGGTCTGCTGAAAGCACAGATACGCAGTATTTT.

The J gene is TRBJ1-4, the V gene TRBV6-6, with D unresolved. Germline CDR1 MNHNY, CDR2 SVGAGI (reference sequence). The V end lost 4 bases, the J end lost 2 bases, and 11 bases lay between the germline ends. This CDR3 contains 15 residues. CDR3 protein: CASSSPSRTNEKLFF. The CDR3 nucleotides read TGTGCCAGCAGTTCCCCGTCGCGGACTAATGAAAAACTGTTTTTT.

The chain has TRBV18 and TRBJ1-5; perhaps TRBD1 as D (5 bases). CDR3 length equals 15 residues. From germline, CDR1 is KGHSH and CDR2 LQKENI. With 3 bases removed from V and 5 bases from J, the gap between germline ends came to 14 bases. CDR3 sequence: CASSPLKGVDQPQHF. CDR3 nucleotides: TGTGCCAGCTCACCCCTCAAAGGGGTGGATCAGCCCCAGCATTTT.